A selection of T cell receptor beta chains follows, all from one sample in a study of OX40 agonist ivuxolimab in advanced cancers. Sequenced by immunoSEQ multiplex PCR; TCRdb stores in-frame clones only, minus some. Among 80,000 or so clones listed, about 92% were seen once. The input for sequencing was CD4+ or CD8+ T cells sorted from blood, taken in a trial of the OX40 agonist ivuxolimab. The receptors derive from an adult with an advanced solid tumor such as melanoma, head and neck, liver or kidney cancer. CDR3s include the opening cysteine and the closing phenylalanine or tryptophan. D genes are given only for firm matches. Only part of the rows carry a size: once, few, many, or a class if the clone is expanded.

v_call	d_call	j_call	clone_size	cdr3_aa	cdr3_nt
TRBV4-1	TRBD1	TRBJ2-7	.	CASSQDREAYEQYF	TGCGCCAGCAGCCAGGACAGGGAGGCCTACGAGCAGTACTTC
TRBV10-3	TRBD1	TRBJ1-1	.	CAIKTGKAGTEAFF	TGTGCCATCAAGACAGGGAAGGCTGGGACTGAAGCTTTCTTT
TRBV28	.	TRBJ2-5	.	CASSMYQETQYF	TGTGCCAGCAGTATGTACCAAGAGACCCAGTACTTC
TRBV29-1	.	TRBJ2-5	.	CSVALGQETQYF	TGCAGCGTTGCACTAGGTCAAGAGACCCAGTACTTC
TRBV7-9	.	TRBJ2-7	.	CASSPSIGPQPGSRYEQYF	TGTGCCAGCAGCCCCAGTATAGGGCCGCAACCCGGGTCTAGATACGAGCAGTACTTC
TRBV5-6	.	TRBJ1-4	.	CASSPQGGLFF	TGTGCCAGCAGCCCCCAAGGGGGACTGTTTTTT
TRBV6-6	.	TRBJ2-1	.	CASRDPGDEQFF	TGTGCCAGCAGAGACCCAGGGGATGAGCAGTTCTTC
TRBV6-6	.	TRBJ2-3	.	CASSSLAGTDTQYF	TGTGCCAGCAGCTCCTTAGCCGGCACAGATACGCAGTATTTT
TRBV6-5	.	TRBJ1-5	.	CASSYGPSQPQHF	TGTGCCAGCAGTTACGGCCCTTCTCAGCCCCAGCATTTT
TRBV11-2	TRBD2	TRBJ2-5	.	CASRGRVQETQYF	TGTGCCAGCAGGGGGAGGGTTCAAGAGACCCAGTACTTC
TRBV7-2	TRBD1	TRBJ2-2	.	CASSHRRDRKSGELFF	TGTGCCAGCAGCCACCGCCGGGACAGGAAGTCCGGGGAGCTGTTTTTT
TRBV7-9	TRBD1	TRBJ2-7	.	CASSRRDRPYEQYF	TGTGCCAGCAGCCGTCGGGACAGACCCTACGAGCAGTACTTC
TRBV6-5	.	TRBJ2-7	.	CASSSRAWVADEQYF	TGTGCCAGCAGTTCCCGGGCCTGGGTCGCCGACGAGCAGTACTTC
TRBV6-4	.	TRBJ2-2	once	CASSDSAGNTGELFF	TGTGCCAGCAGTGACTCTGCGGGGAACACCGGGGAGCTGTTTTTT
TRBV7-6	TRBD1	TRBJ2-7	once	CASSVGTGGSYEQYF	TGTGCCAGCAGCGTCGGGACAGGGGGGTCCTACGAGCAGTACTTC
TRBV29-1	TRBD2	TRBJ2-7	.	CSAWGLAGIAEQYF	TGCAGCGCCTGGGGACTAGCGGGAATTGCCGAGCAGTACTTC
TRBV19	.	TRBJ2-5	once	CASSTTDSPVGYQETQYF	TGTGCCAGTAGTACCACCGACAGTCCCGTAGGCTACCAAGAGACCCAGTACTTC
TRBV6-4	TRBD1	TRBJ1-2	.	CASSQGAWEGYTF	TGTGCCAGCAGCCAGGGGGCGTGGGAGGGCTACACCTTC
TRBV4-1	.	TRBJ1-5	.	CASSQGLSNNQPQHF	TGCGCCAGCAGCCAAGGTTTAAGTAACAATCAGCCCCAGCATTTT
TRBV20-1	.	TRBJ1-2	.	CSALGYTF	TGCAGTGCCCTTGGCTACACCTTC
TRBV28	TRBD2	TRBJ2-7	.	CASSPSLAALTYEQYF	TGTGCCAGCAGTCCCTCACTAGCGGCCCTTACCTACGAGCAGTACTTC
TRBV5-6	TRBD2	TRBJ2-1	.	CASSLERLAGGPYNEQFF	TGTGCCAGCAGCTTGGAGAGGCTAGCGGGGGGGCCATACAATGAGCAGTTCTTC
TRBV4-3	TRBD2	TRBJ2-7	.	CASSQGVLAGGPYEQYF	TGCGCCAGCAGCCAAGGGGTCCTAGCGGGAGGGCCTTACGAGCAGTACTTC
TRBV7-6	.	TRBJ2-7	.	CASSMQGGEQYF	TGTGCCAGCAGCATGCAGGGCGGCGAGCAGTACTTC
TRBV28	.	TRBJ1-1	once	CASSWDLLGTEAFF	TGTGCCAGCAGTTGGGACTTGTTGGGCACTGAAGCTTTCTTT
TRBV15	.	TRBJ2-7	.	CATSRDRAAQYF	TGTGCCACCAGCAGAGACAGGGCGGCACAGTACTTC
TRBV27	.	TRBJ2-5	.	CASSFSLMETQYF	TGTGCCAGCAGTTTTTCCCTGATGGAGACCCAGTACTTC
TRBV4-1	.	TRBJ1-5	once	CASSQVEGSNQPQHF	TGCGCCAGCAGCCAAGTGGAGGGTAGCAATCAGCCCCAGCATTTT
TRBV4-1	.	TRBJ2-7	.	CASSQASGMVREQYF	TGCGCCAGCAGCCAAGCTTCAGGGATGGTACGCGAGCAGTACTTC
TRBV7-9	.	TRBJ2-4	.	CASSPTQGRNIQYF	TGTGCCAGCAGCCCCACTCAGGGTAGAAACATTCAGTACTTC